The 5 T cell receptor beta chains in this list originate from one sample, sequenced in a study of chemoradiotherapy in HPV16-positive cancers. Using immunoSEQ multiplex PCR, the repertoire was profiled, and TCRdb retains in-frame clones only, with some absent. The sample records fewer than 8,000 clones, approximately 88% being singletons. The sequencing used tumor tissue, collected from a patient who underwent chemoradiotherapy. The receptors derive from a human donor with HPV-associated anogenital cancer.

CDR3 bases: TGTGCCAGCTCACCACCTCGAGCGGGAGGGCGGCCCACAGATACGCAGTATTTT. It yields the protein CASSPPRAGGRPTDTQYF. The chain carries TRBV18 and TRBJ2-3, with 10 positions matching TRBD2. Germline CDR1 KGHSH, CDR2 LQKENI. Losses at the gene ends were 0 bases for V and 2 bases for J; bases not matched to a gene: 8. The CDR3 contains 18 residues.

The table lists this clone with a few counts. The chain links TRBV7-2 to TRBJ2-7, with D perhaps matching TRBD1 or TRBD2 (6 bases each). V lost 8 bases and J lost 6, with 20 bases in between. The CDR3 totals 14 residues. The germline V gene encodes CDR1 SGHTA and CDR2 FQGNSA. CDR3 coding DNA: TGTGCCAGCCAGAGGGGGACCACAGCGGGCGAGCAGTACTTC. It yields the protein CASQRGTTAGEQYF. The variable domain in full, with the rest retrieved from reference TRBV7-2 and TRBJ2-7, is GAGVSQSPSNKVTEKGKDVELRCDPISGHTALYWYRQSLGQGLEFLIYFQGNSAPDKSGLPSDRFSAERTGGSVSTLTIQRTQQEDSAVYLCASQRGTTAGEQYFGPGTRLTVT.

V usage is TRBV7-9 and J usage is TRBJ2-2; D remains unclear. The CDR3 is 16 residues long. Germline V gene lookup returns CDR1 SEHNR and CDR2 FQNEAQ (reference sequence). The V gene lost 3 bases and the J gene lost 1 base, with 12 bases spanning the gap. The CDR3 coding sequence is TGTGCCAGCAGCTTCTACCGGACCCTGAACACCGGGGAGCTGTTTTTT. The encoded protein is CASSFYRTLNTGELFF.

The chain couples TRBV25-1 to TRBJ1-4; D unclear. The CDR3 is made up of 11 amino acids. The ends were cut back, 3 bases at V and 5 bases at J, with 1 base in the middle. Germline CDR1 and CDR2: MGHDK and SYGVNS. CDR3 nucleotide sequence: TGTGCCAGCAGTGAGAATGAAAAACTGTTTTTT. It codes for CASSENEKLFF. Complete variable domain (other parts from reference TRBV25-1 and TRBJ1-4): EADIYQTPRYLVIGTGKKITLECSQTMGHDKMYWYQQDPGMELHLIHYSYGVNSTEKGDLSSESTVSRIRTEHFPLTLESARPSHTSQYLCASSENEKLFFGSGTQLSVL.

The V and J genes are TRBV25-1 and TRBJ1-2, with D possibly matching TRBD1 (5 bases). The germline V and J ends were trimmed by 4 bases and 4 bases, with 13 bases remaining between them. This CDR3 spans 14 amino acids. The germline V gene has CDR1 MGHDK and CDR2 SYGVNS. The CDR3 sequence is CASSGGDATYGYTF. CDR3 coding DNA: TGTGCCAGCAGTGGGGGGGACGCTACCTATGGCTACACCTTC.